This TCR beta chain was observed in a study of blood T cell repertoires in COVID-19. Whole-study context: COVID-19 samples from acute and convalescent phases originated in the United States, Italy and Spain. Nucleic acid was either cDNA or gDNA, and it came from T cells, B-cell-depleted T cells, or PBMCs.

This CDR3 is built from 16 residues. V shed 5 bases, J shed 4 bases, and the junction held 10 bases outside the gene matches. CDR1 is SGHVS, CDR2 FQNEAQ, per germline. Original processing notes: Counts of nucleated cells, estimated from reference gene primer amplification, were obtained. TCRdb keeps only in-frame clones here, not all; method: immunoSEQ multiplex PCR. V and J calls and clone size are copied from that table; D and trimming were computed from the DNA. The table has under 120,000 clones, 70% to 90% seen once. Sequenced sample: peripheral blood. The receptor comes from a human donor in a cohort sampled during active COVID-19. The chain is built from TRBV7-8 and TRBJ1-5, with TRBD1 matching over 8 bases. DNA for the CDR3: TGTGCCAGCAGCCAAGAAGCGACAGGGGATAATCAGCCCCAGCATTTT. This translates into CASSQEATGDNQPQHF.